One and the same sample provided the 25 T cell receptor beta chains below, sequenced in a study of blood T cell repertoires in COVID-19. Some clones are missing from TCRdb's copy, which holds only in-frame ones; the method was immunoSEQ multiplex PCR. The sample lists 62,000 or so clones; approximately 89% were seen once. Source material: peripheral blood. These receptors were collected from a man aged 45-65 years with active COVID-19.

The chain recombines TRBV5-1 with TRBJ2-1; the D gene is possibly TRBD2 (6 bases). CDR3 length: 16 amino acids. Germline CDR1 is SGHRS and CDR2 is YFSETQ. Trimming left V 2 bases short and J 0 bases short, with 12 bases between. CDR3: CASSLGGESSYNEQFF. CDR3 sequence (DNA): TGCGCCAGCAGCTTAGGCGGGGAAAGCTCCTACAATGAGCAGTTCTTC.

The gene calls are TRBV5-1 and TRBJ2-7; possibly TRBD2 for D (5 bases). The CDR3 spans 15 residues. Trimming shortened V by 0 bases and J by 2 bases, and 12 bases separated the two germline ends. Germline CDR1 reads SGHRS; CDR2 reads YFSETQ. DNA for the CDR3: TGCGCCAGCAGCTTGGGGAGGACGGCTACCTACGAGCAGTACTTC. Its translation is CASSLGRTATYEQYF.

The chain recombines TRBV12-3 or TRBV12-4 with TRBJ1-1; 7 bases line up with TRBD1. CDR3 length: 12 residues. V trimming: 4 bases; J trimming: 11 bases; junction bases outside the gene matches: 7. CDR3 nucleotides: TGTGCCAGCAGTTCGCGACAGGGAAGCGCTTTCTTT. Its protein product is CASSSRQGSAFF.

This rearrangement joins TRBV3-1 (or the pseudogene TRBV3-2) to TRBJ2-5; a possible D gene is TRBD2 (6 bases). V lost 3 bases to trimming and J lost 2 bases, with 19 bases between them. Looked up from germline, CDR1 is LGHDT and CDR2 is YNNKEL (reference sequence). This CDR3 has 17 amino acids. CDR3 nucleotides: TGTGCCAGCAGCCAGTTGGGTACGGCGGGACTTCAAGAGACCCAGTACTTC. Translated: CASSQLGTAGLQETQYF.

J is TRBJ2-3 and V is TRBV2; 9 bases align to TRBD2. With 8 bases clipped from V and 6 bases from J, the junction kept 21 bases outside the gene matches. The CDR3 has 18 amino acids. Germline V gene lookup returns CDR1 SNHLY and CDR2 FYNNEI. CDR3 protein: CASLSGVAGGPRRDTQYF. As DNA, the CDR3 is TGTGCCAGCCTTTCCGGCGTGGCGGGGGGGCCCCGGAGGGATACGCAGTATTTT.

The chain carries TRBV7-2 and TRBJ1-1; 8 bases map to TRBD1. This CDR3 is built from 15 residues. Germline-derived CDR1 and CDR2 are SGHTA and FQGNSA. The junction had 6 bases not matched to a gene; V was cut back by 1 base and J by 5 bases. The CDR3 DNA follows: TGTGCCAGCAGCTTAGTAACAGGGGGAAGTACTGAAGCTTTCTTT. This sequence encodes CASSLVTGGSTEAFF.

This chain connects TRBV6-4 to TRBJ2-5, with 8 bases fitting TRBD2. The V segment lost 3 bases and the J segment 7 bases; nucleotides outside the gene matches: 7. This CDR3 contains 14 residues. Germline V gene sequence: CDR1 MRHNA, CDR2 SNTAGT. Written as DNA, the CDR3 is TGTGCCAGCAGTGAGACTAGCGTGGGCGGGACCCAGTACTTC. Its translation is CASSETSVGGTQYF.

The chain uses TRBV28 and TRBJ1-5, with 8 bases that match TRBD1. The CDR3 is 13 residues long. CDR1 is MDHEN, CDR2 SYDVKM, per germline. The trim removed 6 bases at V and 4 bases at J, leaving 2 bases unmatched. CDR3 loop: CASSWTGNQPQHF. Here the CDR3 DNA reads TGTGCCAGCAGCTGGACAGGGAATCAGCCCCAGCATTTT. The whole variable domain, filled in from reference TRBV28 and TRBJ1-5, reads DVKVTQSSRYLVKRTGEKVFLECVQDMDHENMFWYRQDPGLGLRLIYFSYDVKMKEKGDIPEGYSVSREKKERFSLILESASTNQTSMYLCASSWTGNQPQHFGDGTRLSIL.

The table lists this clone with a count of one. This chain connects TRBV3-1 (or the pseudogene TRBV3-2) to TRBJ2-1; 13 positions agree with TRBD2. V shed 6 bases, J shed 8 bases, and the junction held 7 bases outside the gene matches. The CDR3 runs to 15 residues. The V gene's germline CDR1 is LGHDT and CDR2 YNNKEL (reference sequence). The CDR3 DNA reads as TGTGCCAGCAGAAAAACTAGCGGGGGGGCATATGAGCAGTTCTTC. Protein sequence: CASRKTSGGAYEQFF.

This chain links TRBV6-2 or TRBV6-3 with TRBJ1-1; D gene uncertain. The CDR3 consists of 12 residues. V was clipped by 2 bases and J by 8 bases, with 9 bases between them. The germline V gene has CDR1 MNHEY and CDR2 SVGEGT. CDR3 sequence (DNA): TGTGCCAGCAGTTACGGCGGGATGGAAGCTTTCTTT. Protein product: CASSYGGMEAFF.

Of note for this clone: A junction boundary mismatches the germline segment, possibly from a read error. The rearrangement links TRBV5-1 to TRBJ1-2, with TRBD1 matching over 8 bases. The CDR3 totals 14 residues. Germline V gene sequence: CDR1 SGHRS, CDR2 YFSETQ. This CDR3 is CASGLEGQAYGYTF. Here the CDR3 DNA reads TGCGCCAGCGGCTTGGAGGGACAGGCATATGGCTACACCTTC.

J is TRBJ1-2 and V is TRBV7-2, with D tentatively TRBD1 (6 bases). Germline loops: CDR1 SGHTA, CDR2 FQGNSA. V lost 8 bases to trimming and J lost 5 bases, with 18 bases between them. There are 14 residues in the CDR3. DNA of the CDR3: TGTGCCAGCGGGACACAACGCCAAGTGTATGGCTACACCTTC. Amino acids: CASGTQRQVYGYTF.

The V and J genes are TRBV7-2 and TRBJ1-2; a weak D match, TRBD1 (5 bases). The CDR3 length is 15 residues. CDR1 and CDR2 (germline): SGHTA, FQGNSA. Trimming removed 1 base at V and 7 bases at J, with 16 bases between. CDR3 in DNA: TGTGCCAGCAGCTTAGATCCAGGGAGGGATTCTGGCTACACCTTC. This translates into CASSLDPGRDSGYTF.

In nucleotides, the CDR3 is TGTGCCAGCAGCGTAGTTCCAGGGGGGTACGAGCAGTACTTC. It codes for CASSVVPGGYEQYF. The V call is TRBV9, the J call TRBJ2-7, with D perhaps TRBD1 (7 bases). The V gene lost 0 bases and the J gene lost 4 bases, with 11 bases spanning the gap. This CDR3 has 14 amino acids. CDR1 SGDLS and CDR2 YYNGEE come from the germline V gene.

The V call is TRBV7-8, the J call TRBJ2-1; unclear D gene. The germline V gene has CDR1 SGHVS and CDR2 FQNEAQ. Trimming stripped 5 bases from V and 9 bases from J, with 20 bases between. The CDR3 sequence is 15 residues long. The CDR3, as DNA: TGTGCCAGCAGCCTTGGTAGAATACCAAACAGTGAGCAGTTCTTC. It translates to CASSLGRIPNSEQFF.

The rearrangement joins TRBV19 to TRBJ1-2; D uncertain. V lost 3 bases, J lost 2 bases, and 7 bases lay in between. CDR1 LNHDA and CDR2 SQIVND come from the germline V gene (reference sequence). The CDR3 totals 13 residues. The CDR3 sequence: CASSINRNYGYTF. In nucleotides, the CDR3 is TGTGCCAGTAGTATCAACAGAAACTATGGCTACACCTTC.

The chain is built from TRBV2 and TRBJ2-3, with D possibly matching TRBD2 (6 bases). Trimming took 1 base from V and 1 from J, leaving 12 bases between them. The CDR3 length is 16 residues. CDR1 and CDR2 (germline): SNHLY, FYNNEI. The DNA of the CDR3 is TGTGCCAGCAGTGAAGTTTTCTCGGGGGGCACAGATACGCAGTATTTT. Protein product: CASSEVFSGGTDTQYF.

In DNA, the CDR3 is TGCGCCAGCAGCCAAGACCCCGGGGAAGTCTCCGAGCAGTACTTC. Amino acids: CASSQDPGEVSEQYF. The V and J genes are TRBV4-1 and TRBJ2-7; D is possibly TRBD2 (5 bases). Per germline, CDR1 MGHRA and CDR2 YSYEKL. This CDR3 spans 15 amino acids. V lost 0 bases and J lost 6, with 15 bases in between.

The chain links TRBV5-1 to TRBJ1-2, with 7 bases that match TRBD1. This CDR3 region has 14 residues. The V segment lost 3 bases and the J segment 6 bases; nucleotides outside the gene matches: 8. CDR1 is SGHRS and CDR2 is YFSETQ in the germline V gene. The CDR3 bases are TGCGCCAGCAGCTCCCGGTCAGGGACAGATGGCTACACCTTC. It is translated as CASSSRSGTDGYTF.

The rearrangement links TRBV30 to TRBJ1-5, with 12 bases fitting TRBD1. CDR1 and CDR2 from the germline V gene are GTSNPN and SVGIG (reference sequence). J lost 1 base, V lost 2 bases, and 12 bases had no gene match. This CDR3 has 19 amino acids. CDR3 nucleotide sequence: TGTGCCTGGAGTTTCGGGACAGGGGGCTCGTATGGGAGCAATCAGCCCCAGCATTTT. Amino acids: CAWSFGTGGSYGSNQPQHF.

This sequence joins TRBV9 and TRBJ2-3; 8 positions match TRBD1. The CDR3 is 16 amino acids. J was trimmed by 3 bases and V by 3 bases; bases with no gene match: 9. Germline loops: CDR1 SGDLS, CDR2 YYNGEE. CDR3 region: CASSAIGQGDTDTQYF. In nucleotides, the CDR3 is TGTGCCAGCAGCGCCATCGGACAGGGTGATACAGATACGCAGTATTTT. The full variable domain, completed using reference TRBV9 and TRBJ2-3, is DSGVTQTPKHLITATGQRVTLRCSPRSGDLSVYWYQQSLDQGLQFLIQYYNGEERAKGNILERFSAQQFPDLHSELNLSSLELGDSALYFCASSAIGQGDTDTQYFGPGTRLTVL.

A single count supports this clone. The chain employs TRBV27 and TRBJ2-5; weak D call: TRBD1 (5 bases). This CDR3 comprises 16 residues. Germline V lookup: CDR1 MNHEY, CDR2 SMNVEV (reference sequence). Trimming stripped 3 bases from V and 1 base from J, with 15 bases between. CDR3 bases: TGTGCCAGCAGTTTGGGGCAGGGTCGCCTCCAAGAGACCCAGTACTTC. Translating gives CASSLGQGRLQETQYF.

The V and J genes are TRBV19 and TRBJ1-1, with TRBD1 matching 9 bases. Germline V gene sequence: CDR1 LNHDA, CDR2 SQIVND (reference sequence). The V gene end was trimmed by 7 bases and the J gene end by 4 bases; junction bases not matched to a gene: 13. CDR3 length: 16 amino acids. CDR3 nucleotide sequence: TGTGCCAGTAAACCCTCGGGACAGGGATGGAGCACTGAAGCTTTCTTT. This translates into CASKPSGQGWSTEAFF.

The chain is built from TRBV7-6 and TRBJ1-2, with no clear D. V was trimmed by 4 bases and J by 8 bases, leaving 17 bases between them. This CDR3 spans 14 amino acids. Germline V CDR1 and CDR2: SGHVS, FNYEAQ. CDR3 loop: CASSSSAGVEGYTF. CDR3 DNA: TGTGCCAGCAGCTCCTCAGCCGGGGTAGAAGGCTACACCTTC. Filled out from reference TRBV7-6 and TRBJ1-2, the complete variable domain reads GAGVSQSPRYKVTKRGQDVALRCDPISGHVSLYWYRQALGQGPEFLTYFNYEAQQDKSGLPNDRFSAERPEGSISTLTIQRTEQRDSAMYRCASSSSAGVEGYTFGSGTRLTVV.

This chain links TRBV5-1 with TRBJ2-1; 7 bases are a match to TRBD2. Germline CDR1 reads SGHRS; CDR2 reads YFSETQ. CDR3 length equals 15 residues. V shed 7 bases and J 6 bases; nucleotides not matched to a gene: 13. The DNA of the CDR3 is TGCGCCAGCGCCCGAGGGACTACTCCGGGCAATGAGCAGTTCTTC. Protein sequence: CASARGTTPGNEQFF. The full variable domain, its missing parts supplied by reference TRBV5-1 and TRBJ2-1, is KAGVTQTPRYLIKTRGQQVTLSCSPISGHRSVSWYQQTPGQGLQFLFEYFSETQRNKGNFPGRFSGRQFSNSRSEMNVSTLELGDSALYLCASARGTTPGNEQFFGPGTRLTVL.